The 18 T cell receptor beta chains below all came from one sample that was sequenced in a study of chemoradiotherapy in HPV16-positive cancers. TCRdb's copy holds only in-frame clones and misses some; the assay was immunoSEQ multiplex PCR. The sample has some 14,000 clones, roughly 88% seen once. This material consisted of blood, taken from a patient who underwent chemoradiotherapy. The receptor set was obtained from a human donor with HPV-associated anogenital cancer.

The rearrangement links TRBV28 to TRBJ1-2, with D perhaps matching TRBD1 (6 bases). Germline V gene data show CDR1 as MDHEN and CDR2 as SYDVKM. V shed 2 bases and J shed 4 bases, with 14 bases lying between them. The CDR3 is made up of 15 amino acids. The CDR3 DNA is TGTGCCAGCAGTTTAAGTTCCGGACAGACCTATGGCTACACCTTC. It yields the protein CASSLSSGQTYGYTF.

The sample holds one count of this clone. CDR3 in DNA: TGTGCCAGCAGTTTATTGGCGCTCGAGCAGTACTTC. This sequence encodes CASSLLALEQYF. This chain uses TRBV28 with TRBJ2-7; D is unresolved. V lost 1 base and J 6 bases, leaving 7 bases between the germline ends. The CDR3 contains 12 residues. Germline assignment: CDR1 MDHEN and CDR2 SYDVKM.

The chain uses TRBV29-1 and TRBJ1-1; D gene ambiguous. Germline V gene sequence: CDR1 SQVTM, CDR2 ANQGSEA. The CDR3 covers 8 residues. The V end lost 7 bases, the J end lost 10 bases, and 7 bases lay between the germline ends. The CDR3 loop is CSAGGAFF. The CDR3 DNA reads as TGCAGCGCTGGAGGAGCTTTCTTT.

The chain recombines TRBV18 with TRBJ2-1; TRBD2 aligns across 11 bases. J gave up 7 bases and V 0 bases, and 2 bases lay outside the gene matches. This CDR3 spans 15 amino acids. Germline lookup yields CDR1 KGHSH and CDR2 LQKENI. CDR3 sequence: CASSPPSGRDNEQFF. The DNA of the CDR3 is TGTGCCAGCTCACCACCTAGCGGGAGGGATAATGAGCAGTTCTTC.

On this clone: At one of its ends the junction is not consistent with the germline gene, which may arise from a read error. The chain combines TRBV2 with TRBJ2-7; D possibly corresponds to TRBD2 (6 bases). CDR3 size: 14 residues. Germline loops: CDR1 SNHLY, CDR2 FYNNEI. Written as DNA, the CDR3 is TGTGCCAGCAACCCGAGATTAGCAAGGAGGAGGGGAAGCTTC. It specifies CASNPRLARRRGSF.

The rearrangement links TRBV2 to TRBJ1-5; D is perhaps TRBD1 (5 bases). Germline CDR1 SNHLY, CDR2 FYNNEI. The CDR3 sequence is 14 residues long. Trimming took 8 bases from V and 11 from J, leaving 22 bases between them. The CDR3 protein is CASGVTPGGSTQHF. The CDR3 DNA is TGTGCCAGCGGGGTCACCCCGGGGGGGTCAACCCAGCATTTT.

This chain uses TRBV12-5 with TRBJ1-1; 7 nucleotides align to TRBD1. V was pared by 0 bases and J by 4 bases, with 8 bases of the junction left unmatched. The CDR3 spans 16 residues. CDR1 is LGHNT, CDR2 FRNRAP, per germline. Here the CDR3 reads CASGLVISGGVTEAFF. CDR3 DNA: TGTGCTAGTGGTTTGGTAATCTCAGGGGGTGTCACTGAAGCTTTCTTT.

The chain is built from TRBV28 and TRBJ1-5, with 9 bases matching TRBD1. V was pared by 6 bases and J by 5 bases, with 8 bases of the junction left unmatched. The germline CDR1 and CDR2 sequences are MDHEN and SYDVKM. This CDR3 comprises 15 residues. CDR3 loop: CASRRRTGEHQPQHF. The CDR3 region has the DNA TGTGCCAGCAGGAGAAGGACAGGGGAGCATCAGCCCCAGCATTTT.

The rearrangement joins TRBV11-2 to TRBJ2-2; D not certain. The CDR3 loop spans 15 amino acids. The V gene lost 6 bases and the J gene lost 3 bases, with 14 bases spanning the gap. The germline V gene encodes CDR1 SGHAT and CDR2 FQNNGV. The CDR3, as DNA: TGTGCCAGCAGGCCCTTCATGTCGGACACCGGGGAGCTGTTTTTT. This codes for CASRPFMSDTGELFF.

The chain joins TRBV9 to TRBJ2-3; perhaps D is TRBD1 or TRBD2 (5 bases each). CDR1 is SGDLS, CDR2 YYNGEE, per germline. The CDR3 contains 15 residues. Trimming removed 3 bases at V and 4 bases at J, with 15 bases between. The CDR3 DNA sequence: TGTGCCAGCAGCGGGGGGACCGGGCGGTCAGATACGCAGTATTTT. Translated, it gives CASSGGTGRSDTQYF.

The V gene is TRBV5-1, the J gene TRBJ1-4; D gene unclear. The V end was cut by 7 bases, the J end by 0 bases, with 7 bases between. Germline lookup yields CDR1 SGHRS and CDR2 YFSETQ. The CDR3 is 13 residues long. CDR3 nucleotides: TGCGCCAGCGGGGAGGCAACTAATGAAAAACTGTTTTTT. Translating it yields CASGEATNEKLFF. Full variable domain (missing parts from reference TRBV5-1 and TRBJ1-4): KAGVTQTPRYLIKTRGQQVTLSCSPISGHRSVSWYQQTPGQGLQFLFEYFSETQRNKGNFPGRFSGRQFSNSRSEMNVSTLELGDSALYLCASGEATNEKLFFGSGTQLSVL.

The V and J genes are TRBV10-3 and TRBJ1-2, with D possibly matching TRBD1 (5 bases). Germline V gene data show CDR1 as ENHRY and CDR2 as SYGVKD. The ends were cut back, 7 bases at V and 7 bases at J, with 16 bases in the middle. The CDR3 spans 13 residues. The CDR3 spells CAITRGPEAGYTF. CDR3 nucleotide sequence: TGTGCCATCACCCGGGGCCCCGAGGCTGGCTACACCTTC.

The V gene is TRBV27, the J gene TRBJ2-7; 10 bases fit TRBD2. The germline V gene encodes CDR1 MNHEY and CDR2 SMNVEV (reference sequence). J gave up 5 bases and V 2 bases, and 3 bases lay outside the gene matches. The CDR3 length is 14 residues. The CDR3 DNA reads as TGTGCCAGCAGTTTAAGCGGGAGGGCCCACGAGCAGTACTTC. Protein sequence: CASSLSGRAHEQYF.

The J gene is TRBJ2-1, the V gene TRBV2; 7 bases are a match to TRBD2. The CDR3 is 18 residues long. The V and J ends lost 6 bases and 7 bases, in that order; junction bases with no gene match: 21. The germline CDR1 and CDR2 sequences are SNHLY and FYNNEI. This CDR3 reads CASSGSIGGGRTGNEQFF. CDR3 DNA: TGTGCCAGCAGCGGATCCATAGGTGGCGGGAGAACGGGGAATGAGCAGTTCTTC.

The V gene is TRBV18, the J gene TRBJ2-3, with TRBD1 matching 7 bases. The V segment lost 4 bases and the J segment 7 bases; nucleotides outside the gene matches: 14. Germline lookup yields CDR1 KGHSH and CDR2 LQKENI. The CDR3 is made up of 16 amino acids. CDR3 residues: CASSRRGGEVAYTQYF. For the CDR3, the DNA is TGTGCCAGCTCACGGAGAGGGGGCGAAGTCGCATATACGCAGTATTTT.

With regard to this clone: Compared with germline, one end of the junction differs, possibly owing to a read error. The J gene is TRBJ2-1, the V gene TRBV7-7; TRBD2 agrees at 10 bases. Per the germline V gene, CDR1 is SSHAT and CDR2 is FNYEAQ (reference sequence). The CDR3 runs 15 residues. CDR3: CASSPSSGSEGEQFF. As DNA, the CDR3 is TGTGCTAGCAGCCCCTCTAGCGGGAGTGAAGGGGAGCAGTTCTTC.

This clone occurred a few times. In DNA form, the CDR3 reads TGTGCCTGGACAGGCGGCAATCAGCCCCAGCATTTT. This codes for CAWTGGNQPQHF. J is TRBJ1-5 and V is TRBV30, with D unresolved. V gave up 4 bases and J gave up 2 bases, with 6 bases separating them. CDR3 length: 12 residues. From germline, CDR1 is GTSNPN and CDR2 SVGIG (reference sequence).

J is TRBJ1-5 and V is TRBV18; tentatively, D is TRBD1 (5 bases). In germline, CDR1 is KGHSH, CDR2 LQKENI. The CDR3 length is 13 residues. V shed 6 bases and J shed 7 bases, with 13 bases lying between them. The CDR3 reads CASSAGTGQPQHF. Written as DNA, the CDR3 is TGTGCCAGCTCCGCAGGGACGGGGCAGCCCCAGCATTTT.